This T cell receptor beta chain was sequenced in a study of Ad26.COV2.S vaccination and SARS-CoV-2 variants. The study, taken as a whole, reports: Analyses of TCR breadth and depth may have underestimated total T cell responses. Similar non-spike TCR breadth was seen in vaccine and placebo recipients. The placebo group had lower spike-specific TCR breadth than the vaccine recipients did. Following vaccination, spike-specific CD8+ and CD4+ T cell responses reportedly exhibited substantial breadth.

Notes on this clone: Its antigen is as yet unknown.

TCRdb's table, derived via immunoSEQ multiplex PCR, lists solely in-frame clones and lacks some. The sample shows about 350,000 clones, 92% of them seen only once. This CDR3 comprises 13 residues. CDR1 and CDR2 from the germline V gene are KGHSH and LQKENI. Trimming cost V 6 bases and J 2 bases, with 9 bases left between them. This sequence originates from a human donor who had recovered from COVID-19. The chain recombines TRBV18 with TRBJ2-3, with unresolved D. The starting material was peripheral blood, obtained after recovery from COVID-19. CDR3 in DNA: TGTGCCAGCTCGCCCGTGGACACAGATACGCAGTATTTT. This sequence encodes CASSPVDTDTQYF.